A single sample is the source of the 17 T cell receptor beta chains below, sequenced in a study of T cell repertoires in cytomegalovirus infection. TCRdb re-called the reads through MiXCR, storing one row per CDR3 protein. Found here are some 320,000 distinct CDR3 sequences, roughly 9.5% of them singletons; the top ten hold 3.5% to 4.5%. What was sequenced was PBMCs. These receptors originate from a human donor in good health (CMV status not recorded). Some clones in this sample may be carry-over from other donors' samples.

This clonotype was detected many times. The chain has TRBV4-1 and TRBJ2-5; D tentatively reads TRBD1 or TRBD2 (5 bases each). The CDR3 contains 15 residues. Germline loops: CDR1 MGHRA, CDR2 YSYEKL. V gave up 3 bases and J gave up 1 base, with 12 bases separating them. CDR3 loop: CASSQLWDGQETQYF. In DNA, the CDR3 is TGCGCCAGCAGCCAGCTTTGGGACGGCCAAGAGACCCAGTACTTC.

V gene TRBV4-3 combines with J gene TRBJ2-7, with unresolved D. Trimming stripped 1 base from V and 6 bases from J, with 13 bases between. The CDR3 is 14 residues long. Germline V CDR1 and CDR2: LGHNA, YSLEER. CDR3 DNA sequence: TGCGCCAGCAGCCAAGTTGACCCATTGGGCGAGCAGTACTTC. Its translation: CASSQVDPLGEQYF.

The gene calls are TRBV7-2 and TRBJ2-3; the match to TRBD2 covers 10 bases. The CDR3 runs to 14 residues. The V and J ends lost 6 bases and 6 bases, in that order; junction bases with no gene match: 6. Per the germline V gene, CDR1 is SGHTA and CDR2 is FQGNSA. The CDR3 nucleotides read TGTGCCAGCAGGACCGGGACTAGCGAGGATACGCAGTATTTT. Its protein is CASRTGTSEDTQYF.

This clonotype was observed a few times. The chain employs TRBV14 and TRBJ2-1; 11 bases map to TRBD2. The ends lost 4 bases at V and 5 bases at J; junction bases unmatched: 7. Germline V lookup: CDR1 SGHDN, CDR2 FVKESK. The CDR3 is 16 amino acids. This CDR3 reads CASSPPGLAGNNEQFF. The CDR3 DNA reads TGTGCCAGCAGCCCCCCTGGACTAGCGGGCAACAATGAGCAGTTCTTC. The full variable domain, in which reference TRBV14 and TRBJ2-1 provide the parts outside the CDR3, is EAGVTQFPSHSVIEKGQTVTLRCDPISGHDNLYWYRRVMGKEIKFLLHFVKESKQDESGMPNNRFLAERTGGTYSTLKVQPAELEDSGVYFCASSPPGLAGNNEQFFGPGTRLTVL.

This clonotype was detected ten times or more. The rearrangement links TRBV7-2 to TRBJ2-2; 11 bases are a match to TRBD2. The V gene's germline CDR1 is SGHTA and CDR2 FQGNSA. Losses at the gene ends were 5 bases for V and 1 base for J; bases not matched to a gene: 3. The length of the CDR3 is 16 residues. The CDR3 region is CASSLTSGGNTGELFF. In DNA form, the CDR3 reads TGTGCCAGCAGCCTCACTAGCGGGGGGAACACCGGGGAGCTGTTTTTT.

This clonotype was counted at least ten times. The chain joins TRBV20-1 to TRBJ2-7; 7 bases are shared with TRBD2. CDR3 size: 14 residues. Germline lookup yields CDR1 DFQATT and CDR2 SNEGSKA (reference sequence). Losses at the gene ends were 1 base for V and 1 base for J; bases not matched to a gene: 4. The CDR3, as DNA: TGCAGTGCTAGAGTTGGCGGGAGATCCTACGAGCAGTACTTC. It specifies CSARVGGRSYEQYF.

The CDR3 DNA sequence: TGTGCCAGCAGCTTAACCGGGAGGGCTACCGGGGAGCTGTTTTTT. This gives the protein CASSLTGRATGELFF. This sequence joins TRBV7-2 and TRBJ2-2; 8 bases fit TRBD2. This CDR3 has 15 amino acids. The germline CDR1 and CDR2 sequences are SGHTA and FQGNSA. Unmatched junction bases numbered 4, after V lost 2 bases and J lost 5 bases. Complete variable domain (other parts from reference TRBV7-2 and TRBJ2-2): GAGVSQSPSNKVTEKGKDVELRCDPISGHTALYWYRQSLGQGLEFLIYFQGNSAPDKSGLPSDRFSAERTGGSVSTLTIQRTQQEDSAVYLCASSLTGRATGELFFGEGSRLTVL.

The V gene is TRBV28, the J gene TRBJ1-5; D may be TRBD1 (5 bases). CDR3 size: 16 residues. Germline V gene sequence: CDR1 MDHEN, CDR2 SYDVKM. The V end lost 7 bases, the J end lost 3 bases, and 19 bases lay between the germline ends. The CDR3 nucleotides are TGTGCCAGCACCCTCCAGGGCGGAATCGACAATCAGCCCCAGCATTTT. This sequence encodes CASTLQGGIDNQPQHF.

This clonotype was detected only a few times. The chain uses TRBV6-2 or TRBV6-3 and TRBJ2-7, with 9 nucleotides matching TRBD2. J was trimmed by 8 bases and V by 4 bases; bases with no gene match: 3. The germline V gene encodes CDR1 MNHEY and CDR2 SVGEGT. The CDR3 length is 12 residues. In nucleotides, the CDR3 is TGTGCCAGCAGTTCGACTAGCGGCAAGCAGTACTTC. Amino acids: CASSSTSGKQYF.

In its sample, this clonotype was seen many times. The V call is TRBV7-2, the J call TRBJ2-3; D is perhaps TRBD1 (5 bases). V was pared by 4 bases and J by 4 bases, with 12 bases between. Per the germline V gene, CDR1 is SGHTA and CDR2 is FQGNSA. CDR3 length equals 14 residues. The CDR3 loop is CASSSYAGSDTQYF. CDR3 DNA sequence: TGTGCCAGCAGCTCCTACGCAGGGTCAGATACGCAGTATTTT. Drawing the rest from reference TRBV7-2 and TRBJ2-3, the complete variable domain is GAGVSQSPSNKVTEKGKDVELRCDPISGHTALYWYRQSLGQGLEFLIYFQGNSAPDKSGLPSDRFSAERTGGSVSTLTIQRTQQEDSAVYLCASSSYAGSDTQYFGPGTRLTVL.

This clonotype was seen ten or more times. J is TRBJ2-6 and V is TRBV7-2; D gene uncertain. The CDR3 runs 14 residues. Between the trimmed V and J ends, which lost 2 bases and 4 bases, there was a span of 6 bases. In germline, CDR1 is SGHTA, CDR2 FQGNSA. The CDR3 coding sequence is TGTGCCAGCAGCTTATCGCCAGGGGCCAACGTCCTGACTTTC. Amino acids: CASSLSPGANVLTF. The full variable domain, with the rest looked up from reference TRBV7-2 and TRBJ2-6, is GAGVSQSPSNKVTEKGKDVELRCDPISGHTALYWYRQSLGQGLEFLIYFQGNSAPDKSGLPSDRFSAERTGGSVSTLTIQRTQQEDSAVYLCASSLSPGANVLTFGAGSRLTVL.

This rearrangement joins TRBV20-1 to TRBJ1-1, with D uncertain. CDR3 length equals 13 residues. V lost 3 bases and J lost 3, with 11 bases in between. CDR1 DFQATT and CDR2 SNEGSKA come from the germline V gene (reference sequence). CDR3 sequence: CSARGMGDTEAFF. The CDR3, as DNA: TGCAGTGCTAGGGGAATGGGAGACACTGAAGCTTTCTTT.

Worth noting for this clonotype: The junction departs from the called germline gene at one end, perhaps through a read error. The chain links TRBV5-1 to TRBJ1-1; TRBD1 aligns across 10 bases. The CDR3 sequence is 14 residues long. Germline V CDR1 and CDR2: SGHRS, YFSETQ. As DNA, the CDR3 is TGCGCCAGCAGCAGTCGGACAGGGGGTACTGAAGCTATCTTT. Protein sequence: CASSSRTGGTEAIF.

V usage is TRBV6-1 and J usage is TRBJ2-7; tentatively, D is TRBD2 (6 bases). The germline V and J ends were trimmed by 7 bases and 3 bases, with 22 bases remaining between them. This CDR3 is built from 16 residues. The germline gives CDR1 MNHNS, CDR2 SASEGT. The CDR3 DNA reads as TGTGCCAGCACCGACAAAGGCCGCGGGGATGGCTACGAGCAGTACTTC. This codes for CASTDKGRGDGYEQYF.

Only a few counts were recorded for this clonotype. This chain connects TRBV7-9 to TRBJ2-3; TRBD2 might be the D (6 bases). The CDR3 totals 14 residues. Germline loops: CDR1 SEHNR, CDR2 FQNEAQ (reference sequence). The CDR3 region has the DNA TGTGCTGGGCAGCTAACTAGCTACACAGATACGCAGTATTTT. This encodes CAGQLTSYTDTQYF.

This clonotype was seen more than once but under ten times. The CDR3 here is CASSFQGSAGELFF. CDR3 nucleotide sequence: TGTGCCAGCAGTTTCCAGGGGTCAGCCGGGGAGCTGTTTTTT. This chain joins TRBV12-3 or TRBV12-4 and TRBJ2-2, with D possibly being TRBD1 (6 bases). The CDR3 runs to 14 residues. The V end lost 3 bases, the J end lost 6 bases, and 11 bases lay between the germline ends.

This clonotype was observed at least ten times. The gene calls are TRBV19 and TRBJ2-1; perhaps TRBD2 as D (6 bases). Trimming cost V 5 bases and J 0 bases, with 11 bases left between them. The germline CDR1 and CDR2 sequences are LNHDA and SQIVND (reference sequence). This CDR3 spans 15 amino acids. The CDR3 DNA sequence: TGTGCCAGTAGTCTCCGGACTAACTCCTACAATGAGCAGTTCTTC. Protein: CASSLRTNSYNEQFF. The full variable domain, completed using reference TRBV19 and TRBJ2-1, is DGGITQSPKYLFRKEGQNVTLSCEQNLNHDAMYWYRQDPGQGLRLIYYSQIVNDFQKGDIAEGYSVSREKKESFPLTVTSAQKNPTAFYLCASSLRTNSYNEQFFGPGTRLTVL.